This entry lists 22 T cell receptor beta chains sequenced from one sample in a study of blood T cell repertoires in COVID-19. Method: immunoSEQ multiplex PCR; TCRdb's copy keeps in-frame clones and lacks some. The repertoire holds about 100,000 clones, with 70% to 90% as singletons. The material sequenced was peripheral blood. The source is a man aged 50 to 59 with active or convalescent COVID-19.

This chain joins TRBV3-1 (or the pseudogene TRBV3-2) and TRBJ2-5; TRBD1 aligns across 9 bases. Germline V gives CDR1 LGHDT, CDR2 YNNKEL (reference sequence). The CDR3 extends over 14 amino acids. Trimming removed 6 bases from V and 5 bases from J; junction bases left unmatched: 7. CDR3 in amino acids: CASREQGAWETQYF. CDR3 DNA: TGTGCCAGCAGGGAACAGGGGGCATGGGAGACCCAGTACTTC.

The sample holds a few counts of this clone. The chain carries TRBV4-1 and TRBJ1-5; D is undetermined. CDR1 and CDR2 (germline): MGHRA, YSYEKL. This CDR3 contains 14 residues. Trimming left V 4 bases short and J 7 bases short, with 14 bases between. The CDR3 DNA reads as TGCGCCAGCAGCCTCACATCCGATCGCCAGCCCCAGCATTTT. This encodes CASSLTSDRQPQHF.

V usage is TRBV5-4 and J usage is TRBJ2-1; perhaps TRBD2 as D (5 bases). Per germline, CDR1 SGHNT and CDR2 YYREEE (reference sequence). Trimming shortened V by 0 bases and J by 1 base, and 8 bases separated the two germline ends. The CDR3 totals 15 residues. The CDR3: CASSLDPGSYNEQFF. The CDR3 region has the DNA TGTGCCAGCAGCTTGGATCCGGGATCCTACAATGAGCAGTTCTTC. Variable domain in full (rest from reference TRBV5-4 and TRBJ2-1): ETGVTQSPTHLIKTRGQQVTLRCSSQSGHNTVSWYQQALGQGPQFIFQYYREEENGRGNFPPRFSGLQFPNYSSELNVNALELDDSALYLCASSLDPGSYNEQFFGPGTRLTVL.

J is TRBJ2-5 and V is TRBV3-1 (or the pseudogene TRBV3-2); 8 bases line up with TRBD1. The CDR3 has 14 amino acids. The V segment lost 2 bases and the J segment 4 bases; nucleotides outside the gene matches: 3. Per the germline V gene, CDR1 is LGHDT and CDR2 is YNNKEL (reference sequence). The CDR3, as DNA: TGTGCCAGCAGCCAACTTGACAGGGGAGAGACCCAGTACTTC. Translation: CASSQLDRGETQYF.

This chain links TRBV18 with TRBJ1-4; TRBD1 is a possible D gene (6 bases). CDR1 and CDR2 (germline): KGHSH, LQKENI. The CDR3 spans 12 residues. V was shortened by 3 bases and J by 13 bases, with 12 bases between the two germline ends. The CDR3 DNA follows: TGTGCCAGCTCACCGGCGGGGGGCCTACTGTTTTTT. Its translation is CASSPAGGLLFF.

This sequence joins TRBV30 and TRBJ1-1; weak D call: TRBD1 (5 bases). Germline V lookup: CDR1 GTSNPN, CDR2 SVGIG (reference sequence). This CDR3 has 11 amino acids. Trimming stripped 5 bases from V and 6 bases from J, with 10 bases between. CDR3 sequence reads: CAWAGISEAFF. The CDR3 DNA sequence: TGTGCCTGGGCAGGGATCTCTGAAGCTTTCTTT.

This rearrangement joins TRBV9 to TRBJ1-1; 7 bases line up with TRBD1. The CDR3 runs 15 residues. The V and J ends lost 4 bases and 2 bases, in that order; junction bases with no gene match: 8. Germline V lookup: CDR1 SGDLS, CDR2 YYNGEE. The CDR3 nucleotides are TGTGCCAGCAGCCCCCCGGACAGGCGTAACACTGAAGCTTTCTTT. It translates to CASSPPDRRNTEAFF.

V is TRBV29-1 and J is TRBJ1-4, with unresolved D. Trimming pared 8 bases from V and 7 bases from J, leaving 17 bases between. Germline CDR1 is SQVTM and CDR2 is ANQGSEA. The CDR3 length is 13 residues. This CDR3 reads CSIRGNVGEKLFF. The CDR3 DNA sequence: TGCAGCATAAGAGGGAACGTCGGTGAAAAACTGTTTTTT.

The chain uses TRBV9 and TRBJ1-2; D unresolved. The CDR3 extends over 15 amino acids. Germline V gene sequence: CDR1 SGDLS, CDR2 YYNGEE. V lost 0 bases and J lost 4, with 13 bases in between. This CDR3 reads CASSVEANSGYGYTF. The CDR3 DNA reads as TGTGCCAGCAGCGTAGAGGCGAACTCGGGCTATGGCTACACCTTC.

The J gene is TRBJ1-2, the V gene TRBV5-4; D call uncertain. Per the germline V gene, CDR1 is SGHNT and CDR2 is YYREEE (reference sequence). Trimming shortened V by 0 bases and J by 8 bases, and 5 bases separated the two germline ends. CDR3 length: 11 amino acids. The CDR3 loop is CASSLGAGYTF. CDR3 bases: TGTGCCAGCAGCTTGGGGGCCGGCTACACCTTC.

The J gene is TRBJ2-3, the V gene TRBV5-1, with D possibly being TRBD2 (6 bases). V was clipped by 4 bases and J by 8 bases, with 23 bases between them. CDR3 length: 16 residues. Germline assignment: CDR1 SGHRS and CDR2 YFSETQ. The CDR3 spells CASSVSPPGDGGTQYF. The CDR3 nucleotides read TGCGCCAGCAGCGTCTCCCCCCCGGGAGACGGCGGTACGCAGTATTTT.

V gene TRBV5-1 combines with J gene TRBJ2-7; possible D gene TRBD1, 5 bases. V was cut by 3 bases and J by 5 bases, with 9 bases left in between. Germline loops: CDR1 SGHRS, CDR2 YFSETQ. This CDR3 contains 12 residues. The CDR3 DNA follows: TGCGCCAGCAGCTCCCAGGGTAACGAGCAGTACTTC. Its translation: CASSSQGNEQYF. Together with reference TRBV5-1 and TRBJ2-7, the CDR3 gives the full variable domain: KAGVTQTPRYLIKTRGQQVTLSCSPISGHRSVSWYQQTPGQGLQFLFEYFSETQRNKGNFPGRFSGRQFSNSRSEMNVSTLELGDSALYLCASSSQGNEQYFGPGTRLTVT.

The chain joins TRBV5-8 to TRBJ2-7; no definite D call. CDR1 and CDR2 from the germline V gene are SGHTS and YDEGEE. The CDR3 runs to 14 residues. The V gene lost 0 bases and the J gene lost 9 bases, with 16 bases spanning the gap. Written as DNA, the CDR3 is TGTGCCAGCAGCTTGGTTCGGAGTCCCGCCGGGCAGTACTTC. This translates into CASSLVRSPAGQYF. Looking up the rest from reference TRBV5-8 and TRBJ2-7 gives the full variable domain: EAGVTQSPTHLIKTRGQQATLRCSPISGHTSVYWYQQALGLGLQFLLWYDEGEERNRGNFPPRFSGRQFPNYSSELNVNALELEDSALYLCASSLVRSPAGQYFGPGTRLTVT.

The gene calls are TRBV11-2 and TRBJ2-2; TRBD1 is a possible D gene (7 bases). The CDR3 covers 14 residues. The germline V gene encodes CDR1 SGHAT and CDR2 FQNNGV. V lost 5 bases, J lost 5 bases, and 12 bases lay in between. The CDR3 sequence: CASSGQAGTGELFF. CDR3 bases: TGTGCCAGCAGCGGACAGGCGGGGACCGGGGAGCTGTTTTTT.

The V gene is TRBV2, the J gene TRBJ2-7, with TRBD2 identical over 12 bases. After removal of 8 bases from V and 2 bases from J, the junction contained 10 bases not matched to a gene. CDR1 SNHLY and CDR2 FYNNEI come from the germline V gene. This CDR3 is built from 16 residues. CDR3 nucleotide sequence: TGTGCCAGCTCGGGACTAGCGGGCGAGTCTCCCTACGAGCAGTACTTC. It yields the protein CASSGLAGESPYEQYF.

This clone was picked up a small number of times. The chain has TRBV19 and TRBJ2-5; D gene ambiguous. Trimming removed 5 bases from V and 5 bases from J, with 12 bases in between. Germline-derived CDR1 and CDR2 are LNHDA and SQIVND (reference sequence). The CDR3 consists of 13 residues. This CDR3 is CASSAQVRETQYF. In nucleotides, the CDR3 is TGTGCCAGTAGTGCCCAGGTCCGGGAGACCCAGTACTTC.

This clone was seen just once. This sequence joins TRBV7-8 and TRBJ1-3, with a tentative D call TRBD1 (5 bases). V was trimmed by 2 bases and J by 4 bases, leaving 12 bases between them. Looked up from germline, CDR1 is SGHVS and CDR2 is FQNEAQ. This CDR3 contains 15 residues. The CDR3 is CASSLLGRGGNTIYF. The CDR3 coding sequence is TGTGCCAGCAGCTTATTAGGGAGGGGCGGAAACACCATATATTTT.

This sequence joins TRBV2 and TRBJ2-1, with D hard to call. Germline V gives CDR1 SNHLY, CDR2 FYNNEI. The CDR3 has 13 amino acids. Trimming took 7 bases from V and 0 from J, leaving 7 bases between them. The CDR3 loop reads CASTSNSYNEQFF. CDR3 bases: TGTGCCAGCACCTCTAACTCCTACAATGAGCAGTTCTTC.

The chain combines TRBV7-7 with TRBJ1-3; D is possibly TRBD1 (6 bases). Germline V gives CDR1 SSHAT, CDR2 FNYEAQ (reference sequence). CDR3 length: 14 amino acids. Trimming shortened V by 0 bases and J by 3 bases, and 6 bases separated the two germline ends. In DNA form, the CDR3 reads TGTGCCAGCAGCTTAGCGGGACATGGAAACACCATATATTTT. This sequence encodes CASSLAGHGNTIYF. Using reference TRBV7-7 and TRBJ1-3 for the parts outside the CDR3, the full variable domain is GAGVSQSPRYKVTKRGQDVTLRCDPISSHATLYWYQQALGQGPEFLTYFNYEAQPDKSGLPSDRFSAERPEGSISTLTIQRTEQRDSAMYRCASSLAGHGNTIYFGEGSWLTVV.

V is TRBV5-1 and J is TRBJ1-6; 7 bases fit TRBD1. J was trimmed by 8 bases and V by 4 bases; bases with no gene match: 6. The germline gives CDR1 SGHRS, CDR2 YFSETQ. The CDR3 has 14 amino acids. CDR3 in DNA: TGCGCCAGCAGCCAGGGGGGTTGGGATTCACCCCTCCACTTT. Protein product: CASSQGGWDSPLHF.

The chain combines TRBV19 with TRBJ1-5; possibly TRBD1 for D (5 bases). Germline CDR1 LNHDA, CDR2 SQIVND (reference sequence). The CDR3 is 14 amino acids. V lost 0 bases and J 7 bases, leaving 10 bases between the germline ends. The CDR3 sequence: CASSIEGRIQPQHF. Written as DNA, the CDR3 is TGTGCCAGTAGTATAGAGGGGCGTATCCAGCCCCAGCATTTT.

The chain carries TRBV19 and TRBJ1-1; no definite D call. Trimming left V 3 bases short and J 7 bases short, with 15 bases between. The CDR3 consists of 14 residues. Germline V CDR1 and CDR2: LNHDA, SQIVND (reference sequence). The CDR3 DNA sequence: TGTGCCAGTAGTATGATCGACCGGGAAGGTGAAGCTTTCTTT. This translates into CASSMIDREGEAFF.